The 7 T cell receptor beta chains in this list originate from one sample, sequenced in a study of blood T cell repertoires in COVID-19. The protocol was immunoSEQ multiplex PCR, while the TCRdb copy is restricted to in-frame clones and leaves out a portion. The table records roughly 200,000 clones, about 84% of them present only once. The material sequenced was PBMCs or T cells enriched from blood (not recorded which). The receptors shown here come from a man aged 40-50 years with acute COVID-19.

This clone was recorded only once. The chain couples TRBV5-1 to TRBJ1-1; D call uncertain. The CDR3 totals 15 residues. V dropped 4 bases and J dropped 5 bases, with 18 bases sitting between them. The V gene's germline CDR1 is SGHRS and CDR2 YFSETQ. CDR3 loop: CASSPTSTRGTEAFF. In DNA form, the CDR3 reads TGCGCCAGCAGCCCCACGAGCACCCGAGGGACTGAAGCTTTCTTT.

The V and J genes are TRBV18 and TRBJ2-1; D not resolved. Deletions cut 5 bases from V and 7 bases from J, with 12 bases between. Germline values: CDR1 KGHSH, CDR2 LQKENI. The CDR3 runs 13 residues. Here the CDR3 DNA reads TGTGCCAGCTCAACGTCCAACTCAAATGAGCAGTTCTTC. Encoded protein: CASSTSNSNEQFF.

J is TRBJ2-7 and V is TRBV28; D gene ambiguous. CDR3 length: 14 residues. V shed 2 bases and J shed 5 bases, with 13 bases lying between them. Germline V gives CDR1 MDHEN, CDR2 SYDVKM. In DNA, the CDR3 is TGTGCCAGCAGTTTAAGTACTAAGAACCACGAGCAGTACTTC. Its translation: CASSLSTKNHEQYF.

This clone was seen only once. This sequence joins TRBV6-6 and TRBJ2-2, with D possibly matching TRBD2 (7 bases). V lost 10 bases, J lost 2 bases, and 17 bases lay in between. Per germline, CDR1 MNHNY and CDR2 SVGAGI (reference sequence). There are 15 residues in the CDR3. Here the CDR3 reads CATHPGGLNTGELFF. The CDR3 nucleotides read TGTGCCACTCACCCCGGGGGGCTCAACACCGGGGAGCTGTTTTTT.

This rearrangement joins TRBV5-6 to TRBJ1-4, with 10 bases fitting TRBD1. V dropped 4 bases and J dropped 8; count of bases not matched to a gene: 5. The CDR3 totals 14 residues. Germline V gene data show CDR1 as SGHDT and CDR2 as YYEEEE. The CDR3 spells CASSLGTGDEKLFF. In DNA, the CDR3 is TGTGCCAGCAGCCTCGGGACAGGGGACGAAAAACTGTTTTTT.

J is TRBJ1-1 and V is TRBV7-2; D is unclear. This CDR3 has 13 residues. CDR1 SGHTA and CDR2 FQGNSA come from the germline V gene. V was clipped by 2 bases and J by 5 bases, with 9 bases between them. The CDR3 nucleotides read TGTGCCAGCAGCTTATGGCCGGGAACTGAAGCTTTCTTT. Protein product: CASSLWPGTEAFF.

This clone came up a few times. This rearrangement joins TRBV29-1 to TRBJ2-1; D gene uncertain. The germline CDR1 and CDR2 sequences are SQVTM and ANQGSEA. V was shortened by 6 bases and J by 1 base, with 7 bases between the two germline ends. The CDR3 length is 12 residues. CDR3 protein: CSVQWSYNEQFF. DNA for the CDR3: TGCAGCGTCCAGTGGTCCTACAATGAGCAGTTCTTC.